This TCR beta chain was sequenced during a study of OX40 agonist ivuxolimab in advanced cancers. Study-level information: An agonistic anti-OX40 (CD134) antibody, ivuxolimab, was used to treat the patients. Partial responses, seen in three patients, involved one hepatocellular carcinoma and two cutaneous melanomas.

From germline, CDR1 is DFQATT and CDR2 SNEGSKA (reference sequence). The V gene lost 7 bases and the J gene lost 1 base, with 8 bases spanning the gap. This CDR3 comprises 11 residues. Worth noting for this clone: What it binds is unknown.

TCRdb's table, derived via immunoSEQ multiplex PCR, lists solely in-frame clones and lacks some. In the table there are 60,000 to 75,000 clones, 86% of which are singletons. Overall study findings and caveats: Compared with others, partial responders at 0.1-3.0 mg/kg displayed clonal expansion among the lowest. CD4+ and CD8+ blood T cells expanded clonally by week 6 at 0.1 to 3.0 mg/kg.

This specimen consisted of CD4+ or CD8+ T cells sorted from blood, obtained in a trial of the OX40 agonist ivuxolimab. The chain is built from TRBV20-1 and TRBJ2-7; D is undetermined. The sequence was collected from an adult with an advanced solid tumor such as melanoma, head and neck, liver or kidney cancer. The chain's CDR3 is CSVKGSYEQYF. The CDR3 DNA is TGCAGTGTGAAGGGATCCTACGAGCAGTACTTC.